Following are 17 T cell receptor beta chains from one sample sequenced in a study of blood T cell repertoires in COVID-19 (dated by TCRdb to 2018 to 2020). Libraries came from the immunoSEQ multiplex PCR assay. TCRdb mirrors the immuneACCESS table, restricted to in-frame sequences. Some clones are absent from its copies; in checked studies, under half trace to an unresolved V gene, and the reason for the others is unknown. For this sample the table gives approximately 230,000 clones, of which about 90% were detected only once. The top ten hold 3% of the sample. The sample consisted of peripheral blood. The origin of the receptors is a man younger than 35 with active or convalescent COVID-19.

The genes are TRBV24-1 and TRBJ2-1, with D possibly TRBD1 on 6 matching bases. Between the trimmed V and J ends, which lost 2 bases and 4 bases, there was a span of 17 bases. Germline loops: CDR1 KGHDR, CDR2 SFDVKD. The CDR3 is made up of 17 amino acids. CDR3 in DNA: TGTGCCACCAGTGATTCCAAGCTAGTTCAGGGGTACAATGAGCAGTTCTTC. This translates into CATSDSKLVQGYNEQFF.

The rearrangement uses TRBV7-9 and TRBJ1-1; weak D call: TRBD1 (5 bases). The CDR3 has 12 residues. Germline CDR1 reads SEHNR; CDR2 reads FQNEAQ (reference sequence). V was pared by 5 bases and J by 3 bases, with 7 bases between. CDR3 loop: CASSRGYTEAFF. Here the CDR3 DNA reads TGTGCCAGCAGCCGGGGGTACACTGAAGCTTTCTTT. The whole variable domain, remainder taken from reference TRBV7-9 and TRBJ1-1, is DTGVSQNPRHKITKRGQNVTFRCDPISEHNRLYWYRQTLGQGPEFLTYFQNEAQLEKSRLLSDRFSAERPKGSFSTLEIQRTEQGDSAMYLCASSRGYTEAFFGQGTRLTVV.

The CDR3 sequence is CASSTTGANVLTF. The CDR3 region has the DNA TGTGCCAGCAGCACGACAGGGGCCAACGTCCTGACTTTC. V is TRBV27 and J is TRBJ2-6; no definite D call. The CDR3 is 13 amino acids. V was shortened by 6 bases and J by 4 bases, with 7 bases between the two germline ends. The germline V gene has CDR1 MNHEY and CDR2 SMNVEV (reference sequence).

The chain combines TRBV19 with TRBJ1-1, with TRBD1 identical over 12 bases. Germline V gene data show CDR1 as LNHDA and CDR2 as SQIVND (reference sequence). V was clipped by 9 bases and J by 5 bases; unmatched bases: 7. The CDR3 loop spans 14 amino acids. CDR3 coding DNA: TGTGCCAGCCCGGGACAGGGGGCCGTAACTGAAGCTTTCTTT. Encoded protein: CASPGQGAVTEAFF.

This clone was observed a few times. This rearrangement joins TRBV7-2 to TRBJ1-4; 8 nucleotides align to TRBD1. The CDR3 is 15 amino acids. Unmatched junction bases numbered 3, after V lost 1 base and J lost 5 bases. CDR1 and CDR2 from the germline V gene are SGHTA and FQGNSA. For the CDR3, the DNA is TGTGCCAGCAGCTTAGGACAGGGGCCAAATGAAAAACTGTTTTTT. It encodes CASSLGQGPNEKLFF.

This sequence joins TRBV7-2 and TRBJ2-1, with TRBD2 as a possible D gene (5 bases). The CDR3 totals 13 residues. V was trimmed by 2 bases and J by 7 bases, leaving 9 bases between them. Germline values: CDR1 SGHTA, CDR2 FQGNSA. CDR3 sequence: CASSLKGDNEQFF. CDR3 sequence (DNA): TGTGCCAGCAGCTTAAAGGGAGATAATGAGCAGTTCTTC. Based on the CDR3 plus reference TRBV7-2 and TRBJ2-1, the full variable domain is GAGVSQSPSNKVTEKGKDVELRCDPISGHTALYWYRQSLGQGLEFLIYFQGNSAPDKSGLPSDRFSAERTGGSVSTLTIQRTQQEDSAVYLCASSLKGDNEQFFGPGTRLTVL.

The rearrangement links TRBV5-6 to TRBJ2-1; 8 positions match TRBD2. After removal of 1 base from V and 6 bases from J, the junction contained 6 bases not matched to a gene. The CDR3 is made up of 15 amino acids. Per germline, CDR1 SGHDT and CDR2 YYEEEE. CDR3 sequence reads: CASSLLSGGPNEQFF. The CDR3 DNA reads TGTGCCAGCAGCTTGCTATCGGGGGGGCCCAATGAGCAGTTCTTC.

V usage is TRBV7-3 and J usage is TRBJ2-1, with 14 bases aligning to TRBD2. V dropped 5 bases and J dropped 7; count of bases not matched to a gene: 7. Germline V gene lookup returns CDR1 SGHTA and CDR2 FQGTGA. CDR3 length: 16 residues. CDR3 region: CASSPTGLAGVNEQFF. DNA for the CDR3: TGTGCCAGCAGCCCAACGGGACTAGCGGGAGTTAATGAGCAGTTCTTC.

The CDR3 nucleotides are TGTGCCAGCAGTTATTTCGGACAGACCTACGAGCAGTACTTC. Translation gives CASSYFGQTYEQYF. This chain joins TRBV6-5 and TRBJ2-7, with D perhaps matching TRBD1 (6 bases). CDR1 and CDR2 from the germline V gene are MNHEY and SVGAGI. V shed 3 bases and J shed 2 bases, with 11 bases lying between them. This CDR3 contains 14 residues.

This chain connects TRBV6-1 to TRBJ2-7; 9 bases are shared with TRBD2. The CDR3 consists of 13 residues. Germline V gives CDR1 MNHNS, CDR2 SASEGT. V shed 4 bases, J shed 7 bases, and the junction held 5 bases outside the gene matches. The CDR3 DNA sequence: TGTGCCAGCAGTGTAGCGGGAGTAAGGGAGCAGTACTTC. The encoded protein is CASSVAGVREQYF.

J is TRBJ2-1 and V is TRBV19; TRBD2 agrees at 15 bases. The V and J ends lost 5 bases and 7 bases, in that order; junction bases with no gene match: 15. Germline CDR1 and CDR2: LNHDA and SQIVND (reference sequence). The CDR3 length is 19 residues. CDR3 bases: TGTGCCAGTAGTTTAAGGACTAGCGGGGGGGCCGGGATACAGAATGAGCAGTTCTTC. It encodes CASSLRTSGGAGIQNEQFF.

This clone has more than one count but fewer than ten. The CDR3 sequence is CASSYSFWNTGELFF. The CDR3 bases are TGTGCCAGCAGTTACTCCTTTTGGAACACCGGGGAGCTGTTTTTT. The chain has TRBV6-2 or TRBV6-3 and TRBJ2-2; D is undetermined. This CDR3 region has 15 residues. V was trimmed by 0 bases and J by 1 base, leaving 6 bases between them. Per germline, CDR1 MNHEY and CDR2 SVGEGT.

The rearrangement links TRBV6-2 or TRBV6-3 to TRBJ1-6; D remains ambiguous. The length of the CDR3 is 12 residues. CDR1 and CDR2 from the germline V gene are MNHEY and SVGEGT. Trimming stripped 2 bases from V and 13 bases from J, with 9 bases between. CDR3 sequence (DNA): TGTGCCAGCAGTTACGTCGTCCAGCCCCTCCACTTT. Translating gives CASSYVVQPLHF.

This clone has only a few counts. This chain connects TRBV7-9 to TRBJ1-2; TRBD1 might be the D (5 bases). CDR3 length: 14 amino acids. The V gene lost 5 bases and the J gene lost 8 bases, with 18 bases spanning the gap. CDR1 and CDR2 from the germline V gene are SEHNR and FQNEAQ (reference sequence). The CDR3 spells CASSHRAGIEGYTF. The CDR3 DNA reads TGTGCCAGCAGCCACCGGGCAGGGATAGAGGGCTACACCTTC.

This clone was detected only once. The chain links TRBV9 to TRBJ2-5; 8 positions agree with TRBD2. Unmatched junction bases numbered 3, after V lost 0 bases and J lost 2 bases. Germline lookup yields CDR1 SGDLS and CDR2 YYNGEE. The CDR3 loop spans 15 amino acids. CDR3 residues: CASSVVASGQETQYF. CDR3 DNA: TGTGCCAGCAGCGTAGTAGCTAGCGGGCAAGAGACCCAGTACTTC.

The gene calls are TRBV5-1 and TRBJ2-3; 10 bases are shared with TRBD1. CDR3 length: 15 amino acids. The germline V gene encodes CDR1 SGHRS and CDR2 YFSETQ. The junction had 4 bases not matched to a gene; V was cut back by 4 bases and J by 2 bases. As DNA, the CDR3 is TGCGCCAGCAGCGGCGGGACAGGGGTCACAGATACGCAGTATTTT. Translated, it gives CASSGGTGVTDTQYF.

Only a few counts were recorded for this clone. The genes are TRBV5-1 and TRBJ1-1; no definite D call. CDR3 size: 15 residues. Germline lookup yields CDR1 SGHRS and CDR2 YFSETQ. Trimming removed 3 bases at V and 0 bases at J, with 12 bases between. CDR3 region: CASSWAGNMNTEAFF. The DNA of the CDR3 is TGCGCCAGCAGCTGGGCGGGGAACATGAACACTGAAGCTTTCTTT.